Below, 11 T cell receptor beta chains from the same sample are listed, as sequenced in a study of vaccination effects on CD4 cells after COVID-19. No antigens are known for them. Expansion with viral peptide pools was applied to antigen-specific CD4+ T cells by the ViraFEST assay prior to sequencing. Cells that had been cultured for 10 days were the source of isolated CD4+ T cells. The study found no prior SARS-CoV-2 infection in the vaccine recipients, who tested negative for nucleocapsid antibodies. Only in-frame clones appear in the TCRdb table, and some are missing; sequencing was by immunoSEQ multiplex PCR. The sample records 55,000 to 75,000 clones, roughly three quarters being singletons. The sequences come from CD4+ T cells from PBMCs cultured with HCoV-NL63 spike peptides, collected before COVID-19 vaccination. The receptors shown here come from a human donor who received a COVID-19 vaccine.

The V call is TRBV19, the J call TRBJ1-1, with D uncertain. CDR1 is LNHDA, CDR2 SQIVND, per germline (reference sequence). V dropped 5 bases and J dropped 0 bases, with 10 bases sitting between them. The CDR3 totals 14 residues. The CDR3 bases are TGTGCCAGTAGTGGGCAGACGATGAACACTGAAGCTTTCTTT. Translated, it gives CASSGQTMNTEAFF.

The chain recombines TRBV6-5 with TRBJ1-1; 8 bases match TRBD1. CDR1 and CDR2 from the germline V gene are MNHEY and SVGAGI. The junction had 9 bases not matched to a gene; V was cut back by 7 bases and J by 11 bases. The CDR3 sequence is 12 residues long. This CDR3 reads CASTRQGLWAFF. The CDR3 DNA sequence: TGTGCCAGCACTAGACAGGGGTTATGGGCTTTCTTT.

The CDR3 DNA reads TGTGCCAGCAGCTCCGGCGCCTACGAGCAGTACGTC. Encoded protein: CASSSGAYEQYV. The chain has TRBV7-9 and TRBJ2-7, with D uncertain. Germline CDR1 SEHNR, CDR2 FQNEAQ (reference sequence). Trimming stripped 4 bases from V and 2 bases from J, with 6 bases between. The CDR3 has 12 residues.

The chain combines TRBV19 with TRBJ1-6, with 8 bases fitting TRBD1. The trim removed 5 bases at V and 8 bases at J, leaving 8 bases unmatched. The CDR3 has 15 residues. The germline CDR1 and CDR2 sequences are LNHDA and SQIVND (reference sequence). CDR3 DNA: TGTGCCAGTAGTCGCGGACAGGGTGGATATTCACCCCTCCACTTT. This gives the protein CASSRGQGGYSPLHF.

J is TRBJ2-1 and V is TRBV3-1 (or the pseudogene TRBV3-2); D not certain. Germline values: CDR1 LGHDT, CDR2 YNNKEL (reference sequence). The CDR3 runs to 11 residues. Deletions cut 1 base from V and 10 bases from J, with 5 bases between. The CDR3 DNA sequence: TGTGCCAGCAGCCAAGCCGGGGAGCAGTTCTTC. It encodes CASSQAGEQFF.

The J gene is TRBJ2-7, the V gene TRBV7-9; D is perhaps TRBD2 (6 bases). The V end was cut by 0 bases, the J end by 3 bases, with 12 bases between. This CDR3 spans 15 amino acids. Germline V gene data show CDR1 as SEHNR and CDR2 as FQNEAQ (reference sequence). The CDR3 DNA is TGTGCCAGCAGCTTAGCCGGGGGTCCTAACTACGAGCAGTACGTC. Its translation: CASSLAGGPNYEQYV.

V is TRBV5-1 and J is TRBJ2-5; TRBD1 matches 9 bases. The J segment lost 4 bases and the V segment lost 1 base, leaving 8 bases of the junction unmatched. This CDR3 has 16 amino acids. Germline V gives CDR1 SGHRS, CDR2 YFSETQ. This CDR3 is CASSLTGGVGRETQYF. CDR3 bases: TGCGCCAGCAGCTTGACAGGGGGCGTAGGGCGAGAGACCCAGTACTTC. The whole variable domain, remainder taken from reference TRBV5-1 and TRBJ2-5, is KAGVTQTPRYLIKTRGQQVTLSCSPISGHRSVSWYQQTPGQGLQFLFEYFSETQRNKGNFPGRFSGRQFSNSRSEMNVSTLELGDSALYLCASSLTGGVGRETQYFGPGTRLLVL.

The CDR3 DNA is TGTGCCAGCAGCCAACCTGGGGCGTACGGGAACAATGAGCAGTTCTTC. Protein: CASSQPGAYGNNEQFF. The rearrangement joins TRBV7-2 to TRBJ2-1; possibly TRBD1 or TRBD2 for D (5 bases each). The V end lost 5 bases, the J end lost 5 bases, and 19 bases lay between the germline ends. CDR3 length equals 16 residues. The V gene's germline CDR1 is SGHTA and CDR2 FQGNSA.

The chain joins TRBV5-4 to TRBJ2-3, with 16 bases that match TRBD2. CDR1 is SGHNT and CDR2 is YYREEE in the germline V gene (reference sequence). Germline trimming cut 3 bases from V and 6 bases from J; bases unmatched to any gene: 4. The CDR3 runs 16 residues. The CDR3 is CASSSGTSGGADTQYF. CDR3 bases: TGTGCCAGCAGCTCTGGGACTAGCGGGGGGGCGGATACGCAGTATTTT.

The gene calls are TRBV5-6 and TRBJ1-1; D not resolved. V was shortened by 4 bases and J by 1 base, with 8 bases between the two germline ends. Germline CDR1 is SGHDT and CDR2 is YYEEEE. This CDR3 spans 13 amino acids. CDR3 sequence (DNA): TGTGCCAGCAGCAGCCCGAGGAACACTGAAGCTTTCTTT. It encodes CASSSPRNTEAFF.

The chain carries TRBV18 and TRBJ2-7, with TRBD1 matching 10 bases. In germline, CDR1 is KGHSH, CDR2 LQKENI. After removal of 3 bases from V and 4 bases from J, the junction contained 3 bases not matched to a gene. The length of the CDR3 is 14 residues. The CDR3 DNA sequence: TGTGCCAGCTCACCTCGACAGGGGGCGTACGAGCAGTACGTC. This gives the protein CASSPRQGAYEQYV.